A selection of T cell receptor beta chains follows, all from one sample in a study of sequential checkpoint blockade in melanoma. This table comes from immunoSEQ multiplex PCR, and its TCRdb copy is limited to in-frame clones, with some not included. The sample contains tens of thousands of clones, just over 85% of which appear only once. Sample: CD8+ T cells sorted from blood (inferred from file names), taken from a patient given nivolumab and ipilimumab in sequence. Receptor source: a human donor with melanoma. CDR3s include the opening cysteine and the closing phenylalanine or tryptophan. Each record gives: J gene, CDR3 length, V gene, clone size, D gene, CDR3 protein, CDR3 DNA. A D gene is named only where the DNA matches it firmly. The size of a clone is reported for some rows only, either as once, few or many, or as a class for expanded clones.

j_call: TRBJ2-7
cdr3_length: 14
v_call: TRBV25-1
clone_size: medium-sized
d_call: TRBD1
cdr3_aa: CASSAGTGLYEQYF
cdr3_nt: TGTGCCAGCAGTGCCGGGACAGGGCTCTACGAGCAGTACTTC

j_call: TRBJ2-5
cdr3_length: 13
v_call: TRBV27
clone_size: NA
d_call: NA
cdr3_aa: CASGTTEQETQYF
cdr3_nt: TGTGCCAGCGGAACGACAGAACAAGAGACCCAGTACTTC

j_call: TRBJ1-2
cdr3_length: 12
v_call: TRBV7-9
clone_size: NA
d_call: NA
cdr3_aa: CASSLRGNGYTF
cdr3_nt: TGTGCCAGCAGCTTACGGGGAAATGGCTACACCTTC

j_call: TRBJ2-3
cdr3_length: 17
v_call: TRBV30
clone_size: NA
d_call: TRBD2
cdr3_aa: CAWSVGLAGPSTDTQYF
cdr3_nt: TGTGCCTGGAGTGTCGGACTAGCGGGACCCTCGACAGATACGCAGTATTTT

j_call: TRBJ1-5
cdr3_length: 15
v_call: TRBV13
clone_size: NA
d_call: TRBD1
cdr3_aa: CASSPGQGAGQPQHF
cdr3_nt: TGTGCCAGCAGCCCGGGACAGGGGGCTGGGCAGCCCCAGCATTTT

j_call: TRBJ1-1
cdr3_length: 13
v_call: TRBV19
clone_size: NA
d_call: NA
cdr3_aa: CASSRGRGTEAFF
cdr3_nt: TGTGCCAGTAGTAGGGGGCGCGGGACTGAAGCTTTCTTT

j_call: TRBJ2-1
cdr3_length: 15
v_call: TRBV7-6
clone_size: NA
d_call: TRBD1
cdr3_aa: CASSDGTGSSDEQFF
cdr3_nt: TGTGCCAGCAGCGACGGGACAGGGTCTTCGGATGAGCAGTTCTTC

j_call: TRBJ1-2
cdr3_length: 14
v_call: TRBV7-6
clone_size: NA
d_call: NA
cdr3_aa: CASSLATGNYGYTF
cdr3_nt: TGTGCCAGCAGCTTAGCGACAGGAAACTATGGCTACACCTTC

j_call: TRBJ2-7
cdr3_length: 15
v_call: TRBV9
clone_size: NA
d_call: TRBD2
cdr3_aa: CASSPRSGSIYEQYF
cdr3_nt: TGTGCCAGCAGCCCCCGAAGCGGGAGTATCTACGAGCAGTACTTC

j_call: TRBJ2-7
cdr3_length: 14
v_call: TRBV27
clone_size: NA
d_call: NA
cdr3_aa: CASSLQNNPYEQYF
cdr3_nt: TGTGCCAGCAGTTTACAGAACAATCCCTACGAGCAGTACTTC

j_call: TRBJ2-7
cdr3_length: 15
v_call: TRBV27
clone_size: NA
d_call: TRBD2
cdr3_aa: CASSKTSGYNYEQYF
cdr3_nt: TGTGCCAGCAGCAAGACTAGCGGATATAACTACGAGCAGTACTTC

j_call: TRBJ2-5
cdr3_length: 15
v_call: TRBV12-5
clone_size: NA
d_call: TRBD2
cdr3_aa: CASGTGTSGSETQYF
cdr3_nt: TGTGCTAGTGGAACGGGGACTAGCGGGAGTGAGACCCAGTACTTC

j_call: TRBJ2-7
cdr3_length: 14
v_call: TRBV5-6
clone_size: NA
d_call: TRBD1
cdr3_aa: CASSLGQGAYEQYF
cdr3_nt: TGTGCCAGCAGCTTGGGACAGGGGGCCTACGAGCAGTACTTC

j_call: TRBJ1-2
cdr3_length: 14
v_call: TRBV2
clone_size: once
d_call: NA
cdr3_aa: CASSGQGLNYGYTF
cdr3_nt: TGTGCCAGCAGTGGCCAGGGCCTTAACTATGGCTACACCTTC

j_call: TRBJ2-3
cdr3_length: 14
v_call: TRBV6-6
clone_size: NA
d_call: TRBD2
cdr3_aa: CASSQSGDTDTQYF
cdr3_nt: TGTGCCAGCAGTCAAAGCGGGGACACAGATACGCAGTATTTT

j_call: TRBJ1-2
cdr3_length: 16
v_call: TRBV14
clone_size: NA
d_call: TRBD1
cdr3_aa: CASSHLGQGDYYGYTF
cdr3_nt: TGTGCCAGCAGCCACCTGGGACAGGGGGATTACTATGGCTACACCTTC

j_call: TRBJ2-7
cdr3_length: 17
v_call: TRBV15
clone_size: NA
d_call: NA
cdr3_aa: CATSRGKGFTAPYEQYF
cdr3_nt: TGTGCCACCAGCAGAGGAAAGGGGTTCACAGCACCCTACGAGCAGTACTTC

j_call: TRBJ2-4
cdr3_length: 14
v_call: TRBV6-5
clone_size: NA
d_call: TRBD2
cdr3_aa: CASSQLAGYDIQYF
cdr3_nt: TGTGCCAGCAGTCAACTAGCGGGATATGACATTCAGTACTTC

j_call: TRBJ1-5
cdr3_length: 14
v_call: TRBV28
clone_size: NA
d_call: NA
cdr3_aa: CASSSSNSNQPQHF
cdr3_nt: TGTGCCAGCAGCTCCTCTAATAGCAATCAGCCCCAGCATTTT

j_call: TRBJ1-4
cdr3_length: 16
v_call: TRBV14
clone_size: few
d_call: NA
cdr3_aa: CASSQDSRQLNEKLFF
cdr3_nt: TGTGCCAGCAGCCAAGACAGTAGACAACTTAATGAAAAACTGTTTTTT

j_call: TRBJ1-2
cdr3_length: 14
v_call: TRBV19
clone_size: NA
d_call: NA
cdr3_aa: CASSIRDVGYGYTF
cdr3_nt: TGTGCCAGTAGTATCAGGGATGTGGGCTATGGCTACACCTTC

j_call: TRBJ2-1
cdr3_length: 15
v_call: TRBV2
clone_size: NA
d_call: TRBD2
cdr3_aa: CASSEGSLAGGEQFF
cdr3_nt: TGTGCCAGCAGTGAGGGTTCACTAGCGGGAGGGGAGCAGTTCTTC

j_call: TRBJ2-7
cdr3_length: 14
v_call: TRBV27
clone_size: once
d_call: TRBD2
cdr3_aa: CASSLAGGFDEQYF
cdr3_nt: TGTGCCAGCAGTTTAGCGGGAGGGTTCGACGAGCAGTACTTC

j_call: TRBJ1-5
cdr3_length: 14
v_call: TRBV27
clone_size: NA
d_call: NA
cdr3_aa: CASSPRGNNQPQHF
cdr3_nt: TGTGCCAGCAGTCCAAGGGGGAACAATCAGCCCCAGCATTTT

j_call: TRBJ1-1
cdr3_length: 14
v_call: TRBV9
clone_size: few
d_call: NA
cdr3_aa: CASSTTEGMTEAFF
cdr3_nt: TGTGCCAGCAGTACGACGGAGGGAATGACTGAAGCTTTCTTT

j_call: TRBJ2-2
cdr3_length: 11
v_call: TRBV27
clone_size: NA
d_call: NA
cdr3_aa: CASRSTGELFF
cdr3_nt: TGTGCCAGCCGGAGCACCGGGGAGCTGTTTTTT

j_call: TRBJ2-1
cdr3_length: 15
v_call: TRBV5-6
clone_size: NA
d_call: NA
cdr3_aa: CASSLGWQTYNEQFF
cdr3_nt: TGTGCCAGCAGCTTGGGATGGCAGACCTACAATGAGCAGTTCTTC

j_call: TRBJ1-5
cdr3_length: 14
v_call: TRBV27
clone_size: NA
d_call: NA
cdr3_aa: CASSLMAGLQPQHF
cdr3_nt: TGTGCCAGCAGTTTAATGGCAGGGCTTCAGCCCCAGCATTTT

j_call: TRBJ1-6
cdr3_length: 16
v_call: TRBV11-2
clone_size: few
d_call: NA
cdr3_aa: CASSFQAGTPDSPLHF
cdr3_nt: TGTGCCAGCAGCTTCCAAGCCGGGACACCAGATTCACCCCTCCACTTT

j_call: TRBJ2-1
cdr3_length: 13
v_call: TRBV6-5
clone_size: NA
d_call: NA
cdr3_aa: CASSIGLWNEQFF
cdr3_nt: TGTGCCAGCAGCATCGGTCTTTGGAATGAGCAGTTCTTC

j_call: TRBJ2-1
cdr3_length: 16
v_call: TRBV9
clone_size: NA
d_call: NA
cdr3_aa: CASSALSGSSYNEQFF
cdr3_nt: TGTGCCAGCAGCGCACTTAGCGGTAGCTCCTACAATGAGCAGTTCTTC

j_call: TRBJ2-1
cdr3_length: 14
v_call: TRBV7-9
clone_size: NA
d_call: NA
cdr3_aa: CASSFVGRGHEQFF
cdr3_nt: TGTGCCAGCAGCTTTGTAGGCAGGGGTCATGAGCAGTTCTTC

j_call: TRBJ1-1
cdr3_length: 14
v_call: TRBV19
clone_size: few
d_call: TRBD1
cdr3_aa: CASSMTGRGTEAFF
cdr3_nt: TGTGCCAGTAGTATGACAGGGAGAGGAACTGAAGCTTTCTTT

j_call: TRBJ2-2
cdr3_length: 18
v_call: TRBV7-6
clone_size: NA
d_call: NA
cdr3_aa: CASSLRDRTIGNTGELFF
cdr3_nt: TGTGCCAGCAGCCTCCGGGATCGGACTATCGGGAACACCGGGGAGCTGTTTTTT

j_call: TRBJ2-2
cdr3_length: 15
v_call: TRBV11-2
clone_size: NA
d_call: TRBD1
cdr3_aa: CASTRTGGNAGELFF
cdr3_nt: TGTGCCAGCACCCGGACAGGGGGCAATGCCGGGGAGCTGTTTTTT

j_call: TRBJ1-3
cdr3_length: 14
v_call: TRBV9
clone_size: NA
d_call: NA
cdr3_aa: CASSPGGSGNTIYF
cdr3_nt: TGTGCCAGCAGCCCGGGGGGTAGTGGAAACACCATATATTTT

j_call: TRBJ2-1
cdr3_length: 15
v_call: TRBV28
clone_size: NA
d_call: TRBD2
cdr3_aa: CASRPGLAAYNEQFF
cdr3_nt: TGTGCCAGCAGGCCGGGACTAGCGGCTTACAATGAGCAGTTCTTC

j_call: TRBJ1-2
cdr3_length: 16
v_call: TRBV5-4
clone_size: once
d_call: TRBD1
cdr3_aa: CASSLSPTGEVDGYTF
cdr3_nt: TGTGCCAGCAGCTTATCCCCGACAGGGGAAGTAGATGGCTACACCTTC

j_call: TRBJ2-7
cdr3_length: 13
v_call: TRBV6-1
clone_size: NA
d_call: NA
cdr3_aa: CASSEGRANEQYF
cdr3_nt: TGTGCCAGCAGTGAGGGCAGGGCCAACGAGCAGTACTTC

j_call: TRBJ1-3
cdr3_length: 17
v_call: TRBV4-1
clone_size: NA
d_call: NA
cdr3_aa: CASSQVLNTGIGNTIYF
cdr3_nt: TGCGCCAGCAGCCAAGTCCTAAACACAGGGATTGGAAACACCATATATTTT

j_call: TRBJ2-2
cdr3_length: 13
v_call: TRBV27
clone_size: NA
d_call: NA
cdr3_aa: CASSLTPAGELFF
cdr3_nt: TGTGCCAGCAGTTTAACCCCAGCCGGGGAGCTGTTTTTT

j_call: TRBJ1-6
cdr3_length: 14
v_call: TRBV6-6
clone_size: once
d_call: TRBD1
cdr3_aa: CASSYDRGDSPLHF
cdr3_nt: TGTGCCAGCAGTTACGACAGGGGCGATTCACCCCTCCACTTT

j_call: TRBJ1-5
cdr3_length: 13
v_call: TRBV9
clone_size: NA
d_call: NA
cdr3_aa: CASSVGQHQPQHF
cdr3_nt: TGTGCCAGCAGCGTAGGGCAACATCAGCCCCAGCATTTT

j_call: TRBJ2-1
cdr3_length: 12
v_call: TRBV7-9
clone_size: NA
d_call: NA
cdr3_aa: CASSRTVGEQFF
cdr3_nt: TGTGCCAGCAGCCGGACAGTCGGTGAGCAGTTCTTC

j_call: TRBJ1-1
cdr3_length: 12
v_call: TRBV19
clone_size: NA
d_call: TRBD1
cdr3_aa: CASSTGTAEAFF
cdr3_nt: TGTGCCAGTAGTACCGGGACAGCTGAAGCTTTCTTT

j_call: TRBJ1-3
cdr3_length: 18
v_call: TRBV4-3
clone_size: once
d_call: NA
cdr3_aa: CASSQEAYSSFGGNTIYF
cdr3_nt: TGCGCCAGCAGCCAAGAAGCATACAGCTCTTTCGGAGGAAACACCATATATTTT

j_call: TRBJ1-5
cdr3_length: 12
v_call: TRBV13
clone_size: NA
d_call: NA
cdr3_aa: CASSSTGQPQHF
cdr3_nt: TGTGCCAGCAGCTCGACCGGGCAGCCCCAGCATTTT

j_call: TRBJ1-6
cdr3_length: 12
v_call: TRBV5-6
clone_size: once
d_call: NA
cdr3_aa: CASSLESDPLHF
cdr3_nt: TGTGCCAGCAGCTTGGAGAGCGACCCCCTCCACTTT

j_call: TRBJ2-1
cdr3_length: 17
v_call: TRBV4-3
clone_size: NA
d_call: TRBD2
cdr3_aa: CASRLNVAGGPYNEQFF
cdr3_nt: TGCGCCAGCAGGCTGAATGTAGCGGGAGGGCCCTACAATGAGCAGTTCTTC

j_call: TRBJ2-1
cdr3_length: 16
v_call: TRBV6-5
clone_size: NA
d_call: NA
cdr3_aa: CASSYFGRNSYNEQFF
cdr3_nt: TGTGCCAGCAGTTACTTCGGCAGGAACTCCTACAATGAGCAGTTCTTC

j_call: TRBJ2-2
cdr3_length: 16
v_call: TRBV11-2
clone_size: NA
d_call: NA
cdr3_aa: CASSLVDAANTGELFF
cdr3_nt: TGTGCCAGCAGCTTAGTAGACGCGGCGAACACCGGGGAGCTGTTTTTT

j_call: TRBJ2-7
cdr3_length: 15
v_call: TRBV7-9
clone_size: NA
d_call: NA
cdr3_aa: CASSSELQGPYEQYF
cdr3_nt: TGTGCCAGCAGCTCCGAACTTCAGGGTCCCTACGAGCAGTACTTC

j_call: TRBJ1-3
cdr3_length: 15
v_call: TRBV7-9
clone_size: few
d_call: TRBD1
cdr3_aa: CASSGDRVKGNTIYF
cdr3_nt: TGTGCCAGCAGCGGGGACAGGGTGAAGGGAAACACCATATATTTT

j_call: TRBJ1-5
cdr3_length: 15
v_call: TRBV9
clone_size: NA
d_call: TRBD1
cdr3_aa: CASSTGQGYNQPQHF
cdr3_nt: TGTGCCAGCAGCACGGGACAGGGCTACAATCAGCCCCAGCATTTT

j_call: TRBJ1-5
cdr3_length: 13
v_call: TRBV19
clone_size: medium-sized
d_call: TRBD1
cdr3_aa: CASSDRGDQPQHF
cdr3_nt: TGTGCCAGTTCCGACAGGGGCGATCAGCCCCAGCATTTT

j_call: TRBJ2-5
cdr3_length: 17
v_call: TRBV29-1
clone_size: NA
d_call: NA
cdr3_aa: CSVERYRDDVAGETQYF
cdr3_nt: TGCAGCGTTGAGCGGTATAGGGATGACGTTGCGGGAGAGACCCAGTACTTC

j_call: TRBJ2-5
cdr3_length: 13
v_call: TRBV7-9
clone_size: NA
d_call: NA
cdr3_aa: CASTHPVYETQYF
cdr3_nt: TGTGCCAGCACCCACCCGGTGTATGAGACCCAGTACTTC

j_call: TRBJ2-2
cdr3_length: 14
v_call: TRBV6-5
clone_size: NA
d_call: NA
cdr3_aa: CASTRGPSTGELFF
cdr3_nt: TGTGCCAGCACCAGGGGCCCGTCCACCGGGGAGCTGTTTTTT